The 9 T cell receptor beta chains given below trace back to one sample, sequenced in a study of liver allograft versus peripheral blood T cells. At the level of the study: Comparisons were made between T cell receptor repertoires found in transplanted livers and those circulating in recipients' peripheral blood.

Each CDR3 protein gets one entry after TCRdb re-called the reads with MiXCR. The sample holds about 16,000 distinct CDR3 sequences, under 25% seen once. The source of these receptors is a human patient who had a liver transplant. Some T cells may be transferred from the graft donor.

The J gene is TRBJ1-2, the V gene TRBV19; D uncertain. In germline, CDR1 is LNHDA, CDR2 SQIVND (reference sequence). The CDR3 has 13 amino acids. The V and J ends lost 5 bases and 5 bases respectively, with 12 bases between them. The CDR3 DNA reads as TGTGCCAGTAGTCCTTCGCATCCTTATGGCTACACCTTC. Its protein product is CASSPSHPYGYTF.

This clonotype was counted at least ten times. The chain links TRBV6-2 or TRBV6-3 to TRBJ2-7, with D perhaps TRBD1 (6 bases). V was pared by 10 bases and J by 0 bases, with 10 bases between. The CDR3 has 12 residues. Germline V CDR1 and CDR2: MNHEY, SVGEGT. The CDR3 coding sequence is TGTGCCACTGGGACACTCTCCTACGAGCAGTACTTC. Translating gives CATGTLSYEQYF.

This chain joins TRBV7-2 and TRBJ1-5, with unresolved D. The CDR3 totals 14 residues. V gave up 1 base and J gave up 11 bases, with 15 bases separating them. CDR1 SGHTA and CDR2 FQGNSA come from the germline V gene. The CDR3 protein is CASSLEGSRGTQHF. The CDR3 bases are TGTGCCAGCAGCTTAGAAGGCAGTCGAGGGACCCAGCATTTT.

The V gene is TRBV19, the J gene TRBJ1-1; D is possibly TRBD1 (6 bases). The CDR3 covers 13 residues. CDR1 and CDR2 from the germline V gene are LNHDA and SQIVND (reference sequence). Between the trimmed V and J ends, which lost 5 bases and 4 bases, there was a span of 11 bases. CDR3 DNA sequence: TGTGCCAGTAGTGAACAGGGAACCACTGAAGCTTTCTTT. Protein: CASSEQGTTEAFF.

This clonotype was detected only a few times. The chain combines TRBV7-2 with TRBJ2-1, with TRBD1 as a possible D gene (6 bases). CDR1 and CDR2 (germline): SGHTA, FQGNSA. V gave up 6 bases and J gave up 6 bases, with 15 bases separating them. The CDR3 has 14 residues. The CDR3 protein is CASSFLGGPNEQFF. The CDR3, as DNA: TGTGCCAGCAGTTTCCTAGGGGGTCCCAATGAGCAGTTCTTC.

The rearrangement joins TRBV27 to TRBJ2-1, with 15 bases matching TRBD2. CDR1 is MNHEY and CDR2 is SMNVEV in the germline V gene (reference sequence). The CDR3 has 18 residues. Trimming at V came to 5 bases and at J to 2 bases, leaving 7 bases not matched to a gene. Here the CDR3 DNA reads TGTGCCAGCAGTCCGAGGACTAGCGGGAGGGGGGCCTACAATGAGCAGTTCTTC. Translating it yields CASSPRTSGRGAYNEQFF.

A remark on this clonotype: A much more abundant neighbour one base away suggests this may be a read error. The V and J genes are TRBV18 and TRBJ2-2, with D hard to call. The CDR3 contains 10 residues. CDR1 KGHSH and CDR2 LQKENI come from the germline V gene. The CDR3 region is CTSSPGELFF. The CDR3 DNA follows: TGTACCAGCTCGCCCGGGGAGCTGTTTTTT.

J is TRBJ1-6 and V is TRBV5-4, with D maybe TRBD1 (6 bases). This CDR3 comprises 15 residues. Trimming pared 0 bases from V and 4 bases from J, leaving 8 bases between. Germline V gene lookup returns CDR1 SGHNT and CDR2 YYREEE (reference sequence). The CDR3 loop reads CASSLGTEYNSPLHF. In DNA form, the CDR3 reads TGTGCCAGCAGCTTGGGGACAGAGTATAATTCACCCCTCCACTTT. The full variable domain, completed using reference TRBV5-4 and TRBJ1-6, is ETGVTQSPTHLIKTRGQQVTLRCSSQSGHNTVSWYQQALGQGPQFIFQYYREEENGRGNFPPRFSGLQFPNYSSELNVNALELDDSALYLCASSLGTEYNSPLHFGNGTRLTVT.

This clonotype has a handful of counts. J is TRBJ2-7 and V is TRBV29-1; TRBD1 might be the D (5 bases). CDR1 and CDR2 (germline): SQVTM, ANQGSEA. This CDR3 comprises 12 residues. Trimming shortened V by 5 bases and J by 0 bases, and 8 bases separated the two germline ends. The CDR3 is CSVRQSSYEQYF. The DNA of the CDR3 is TGCAGCGTTCGACAGAGCTCCTACGAGCAGTACTTC.